This T cell receptor (beta chain) derives from a study of tumor-infiltrating lymphocytes in localized non-small cell lung cancer. Study details: Each patient gave resected tumor and non-adjacent uninvolved lung tissue.

A remark on this clone: Its antigen is undetermined.

The assay was immunoSEQ multiplex PCR, and TCRdb's table has in-frame clones only and misses some. The data hold tens of thousands of clones, with around 62% observed a single time. Germline V CDR1 and CDR2: LNHDA, SQIVND (reference sequence). V gave up 5 bases and J gave up 5 bases, with 15 bases separating them. This CDR3 spans 14 amino acids. Study results and caveats: Compared with uninvolved lung, tumors showed higher T cell infiltration by TCRbeta sequencing. Only some patients had TCR sequencing, depending on available tissue. No link was found between tumor T-cell fraction and recurrence-free survival.

The chain joins TRBV19 to TRBJ2-5; either TRBD1 or TRBD2 may fit D (6 bases each). The sequencing sample was made of lung tumor tissue. This TCR was sampled from a human donor with non-small cell lung cancer. CDR3 sequence reads: CASSLGGPRETQYF. Written as DNA, the CDR3 is TGTGCCAGTAGTCTTGGGGGGCCTCGGGAGACCCAGTACTTC.